The T cell receptor (beta chain) under discussion was sequenced for a study of shared clonotypes between healthy human individuals. Assay: immunoSEQ multiplex PCR; the TCRdb copy retains only in-frame clones and omits some. The sample carries hundreds of thousands of clones, roughly 96% recorded once. Turning to this clone: This specimen includes other DNA sequences encoding the same CDR3.

CD45RO-negative, CCR7-selected cells formed the naive CD8 fraction, which excluded terminally differentiated effector memory CD45RA+ cells. The ends were cut back, 0 bases at V and 2 bases at J, with 9 bases in the middle. Germline-derived CDR1 and CDR2 are SGDLS and YYNGEE. This CDR3 is 14 amino acids long. The chain uses TRBV9 and TRBJ2-7, with a weak D call TRBD2 (6 bases). This receptor was taken from a man aged 30 to 45 in good health. The specimen was naive CD8+ T cells sorted from blood. The CDR3 coding sequence is TGTGCCAGCAGCGTAGGCGGAGGGACCTACGAGCAGTACTTC. Its translation: CASSVGGGTYEQYF.